This T cell receptor beta chain was obtained from a study of T-cell reconstitution after alpha-beta-depleted transplantation in children. Study observations and caveats: Diversity and T-cell counts at one year after transplant derived mostly from new T cells. About two months after transplant, alpha-beta T cells reportedly came from several hundred expanded graft clones. Diversity of TCRbeta at day 60 was high in some patients, arising from surviving recipient T cells and thymic progenitors.

V lost 2 bases and J lost 3, with 12 bases in between. There are 14 residues in the CDR3. Germline-derived CDR1 and CDR2 are SGHRS and YFSETQ. A TCRbeta library incorporating unique molecular identifiers was prepared. TCRdb processed the PCR reads anew with MiXCR; each CDR3 protein has one entry. The data contain approximately 630,000 distinct CDR3 sequences, around 13% of them seen just once; the ten biggest clones take up around 0.76%. This clonotype came up many times. As yet, its antigen is unknown. Sequencing was performed on PBMCs, taken before TCRalphabeta/CD19-depleted stem cell transplant. The sequence was collected from a girl aged 2 to 10 with congenital amegakaryocytic thrombocytopenia, due to receive a stem cell transplant. The rearrangement joins TRBV5-1 to TRBJ2-7, with TRBD1 as a possible D gene (6 bases). The CDR3 bases are TGCGCCAGCAGCTTTTTTGGCAGGGGCTACGAGCAGTACTTC. Residues: CASSFFGRGYEQYF.